This T cell receptor (beta chain) was retrieved from a study of blood T cell repertoires in COVID-19. Study overall: There were acute and convalescent COVID-19 samples, and they came from the United States, Italy and Spain. Sample material is recorded as cDNA or gDNA derived from T cells, B-cell-depleted T cells, or PBMCs.

Authors' methods: Amplifying reference gene primers gave estimates of nucleated cell counts. Some clones are missing from TCRdb's copy, which holds only in-frame ones; the method was immunoSEQ multiplex PCR. The D gene and trimming were derived from the DNA, and the V and J assignments and clone size from that table. The data contain tens of thousands of clones, about 76% of them singletons. The CDR3 consists of 14 residues. The J segment lost 3 bases and the V segment lost 8 bases, leaving 7 bases of the junction unmatched. In germline, CDR1 is LNHDA, CDR2 SQIVND (reference sequence). The rearrangement links TRBV19 to TRBJ1-2; 9 nucleotides match TRBD1. The sample consisted of peripheral blood. This clonotype originated in a man between 65 and 85 years old with COVID-19, enrolled during active disease. CDR3 in DNA: TGTGCCAGTCATGGGGACAGGGAGGACTATGGCTACACCTTC. Protein product: CASHGDREDYGYTF.